This is a list of T cell receptor beta chains from one sample in a study of beta chain features in type 1 diabetes. Assay: immunoSEQ multiplex PCR; the TCRdb copy retains only in-frame clones and omits some. Of 680,000 or so clones detected, roughly 12% appear once; the ten largest clones hold 0.022%. Material: naive CD4+ T cells from blood. These TCRs come from a man between 18 and 35 years old with type 1 diabetes. Both conserved end residues are part of each CDR3. A D gene is named only where the DNA matches it firmly. Clone size, where shown, is once, few, many, or a class for clones that have expanded.

j_call clone_size v_call d_call cdr3_nt cdr3_aa
TRBJ2-7 . TRBV5-1 . TGCGCCAGCAGCTTAGGTGGCTACGAGCAGTACTTC CASSLGGYEQYF
TRBJ2-2 few TRBV13 TRBD2 TGTGCCAGCAGACTAGCGGGGAGGAACACCGGGGAGCTGTTTTTT CASRLAGRNTGELFF
TRBJ2-7 once TRBV7-3 TRBD1 TGTGCCAGCAGCCGGGACAGGGAACACGAGCAGTACTTC CASSRDREHEQYF
TRBJ2-5 few TRBV7-3 TRBD1 TGTGCCAGCAGCCACGGACAGGGTCAAGAGACCCAGTACTTC CASSHGQGQETQYF
TRBJ2-7 . TRBV7-9 . TGTGCCAGCAGCTTCGGGGACTCCTACGAGCAGTACTTC CASSFGDSYEQYF
TRBJ2-7 . TRBV7-2 . TGTGCCAGCAGCTTAGGAGTAGGGAGCTCCTACGAGCAGTACTTC CASSLGVGSSYEQYF
TRBJ2-2 once TRBV7-9 . TGTGCCAGCAGCTTAGCAGAGGTAGTCACCGGGGAGCTGTTTTTT CASSLAEVVTGELFF
TRBJ1-4 . TRBV19 TRBD1 TGTGCCAGTAGGCGGACAGGGGATGAAAAACTGTTTTTT CASRRTGDEKLFF
TRBJ1-6 . TRBV2 . TGTGCCGTCGGACGGGCTTCACATTCACCCCTCCACTTT CAVGRASHSPLHF
TRBJ1-1 . TRBV25-1 . TGTGCCAGCAGTGAGACGTCCTCGGGCACTGAAGCTTTCTTT CASSETSSGTEAFF
TRBJ1-2 . TRBV10-3 TRBD1 TGTGCCATCAGTCATGGACAGGGGGCGATTGGCTACACCTTC CAISHGQGAIGYTF
TRBJ2-1 few TRBV7-7 TRBD2 TGTGCTAGCAGCGACGGTGGGAGGGCGGTCGGTGAGCAGTTCTTC CASSDGGRAVGEQFF
TRBJ1-1 . TRBV30 . TGTGCCTGGCACAAGGCCCATCACACTGAAGCTTTCTTT CAWHKAHHTEAFF
TRBJ2-7 . TRBV5-6 . TGTGCCAGCAGCGCCGGGATACCAACCTACGAGCAGTACTTC CASSAGIPTYEQYF
TRBJ2-7 . TRBV2 TRBD1 TGTGCCAGTACCCGGGACAGGGGCAGCGAGCAGTACTTC CASTRDRGSEQYF
TRBJ2-1 . TRBV29-1 . TGCAGCGTTCCGAGACAGGCTCTATACAATGAGCAGTTCTTC CSVPRQALYNEQFF
TRBJ1-6 . TRBV7-6 . TGTGCCAGCAGCTTAGATTCACCCCTCCACTTT CASSLDSPLHF
TRBJ1-2 . TRBV7-2 TRBD1 TGTGCCAGCACCTTGACAGGGGCTCTCTATGGCTACACCTTC CASTLTGALYGYTF
TRBJ1-5 . TRBV2 . TGTGCCAGCAGTGAAGTCGATAGCAATCAGCCCCAGCATTTT CASSEVDSNQPQHF
TRBJ2-3 . TRBV10-3 . TGTGCCATCAGGGGATCTAGCGCAGATACGCAGTATTTT CAIRGSSADTQYF
TRBJ1-3 few TRBV30 . TGTGCCTGGAGCTTCGGGGGGGCGAACACCATATATTTT CAWSFGGANTIYF
TRBJ2-5 . TRBV7-7 . TGTGCTAGCAGCCAGGCGATCCAAGAGACCCAGTACTTC CASSQAIQETQYF
TRBJ2-1 . TRBV6-6 . TGTGCCAGCAGCCTTTTGGGGGGCTCCTACAATGAGCAGTTCTTC CASSLLGGSYNEQFF
TRBJ2-5 . TRBV6-5 . TGTGCCAGCAGGTGGATGGAGACCCAGTACTTC CASRWMETQYF
TRBJ2-2 . TRBV7-3 TRBD1 TGTGCCAGCAGCTTACAATCGCAGGGGGCAACCGGGGAGCTGTTTTTT CASSLQSQGATGELFF
TRBJ2-7 few TRBV10-3 . TGTGCCATCAGTGCGCGTAACGAGCAGTACTTC CAISARNEQYF
TRBJ1-2 . TRBV30 . TGTGCCTGGAAATCGGCCAATAGCATCGACTACACCTTC CAWKSANSIDYTF
TRBJ2-1 few TRBV2 TRBD2 TGTGCCAGCAGTGAGGTAAAAGCGGGGGTCACTGAGCAGTTCTTC CASSEVKAGVTEQFF
TRBJ1-6 . TRBV2 TRBD1 TGTGCCAGCAGTGGACAGGGCGATTCACCCCTCCACTTT CASSGQGDSPLHF
TRBJ2-3 . TRBV7-6 . TGTGCCAGCAGCTCCACTGAACGCACAGATACGCAGTATTTT CASSSTERTDTQYF
TRBJ1-1 few TRBV30 . TGTGCCTGGAGGTACGCGTCGACCGGCCCGAACACTGAAGCTTTCTTT CAWRYASTGPNTEAFF
TRBJ1-1 . TRBV6-6 . TGTGCCAGCAGTCCTCCGCCAGGGGACACTGAAGCTTTCTTT CASSPPPGDTEAFF
TRBJ1-6 . TRBV7-2 TRBD1 TGTGCCAGCAGCCAGGGACAGGGGCCCTCACCCCTCCACTTT CASSQGQGPSPLHF
TRBJ2-3 few TRBV5-5 . TGTGCCAGCATCCCGGGACACCTCACAGATACGCAGTATTTT CASIPGHLTDTQYF
TRBJ2-1 few TRBV6-1 . TGTGCCAGCAAAGAGGGCTACAATGAGCAGTTCTTC CASKEGYNEQFF
TRBJ1-2 few TRBV4-1 TRBD1 TGCGCCAGCAGCCAAGGACAGGGGGCTCAGGTCCGGATTACGCTGTATGGCTACACCTTC CASSQGQGAQVRITLYGYTF
TRBJ1-2 . TRBV4-1 . TGCGCCAGCAGCCAAGATACAGGAACCCTCTATGGCTACACCTTC CASSQDTGTLYGYTF
TRBJ2-6 . TRBV30 . TGTGCCTGGAGTGTCCCGGCGGTACTGGGGGCCAACGTCCTGACTTTC CAWSVPAVLGANVLTF